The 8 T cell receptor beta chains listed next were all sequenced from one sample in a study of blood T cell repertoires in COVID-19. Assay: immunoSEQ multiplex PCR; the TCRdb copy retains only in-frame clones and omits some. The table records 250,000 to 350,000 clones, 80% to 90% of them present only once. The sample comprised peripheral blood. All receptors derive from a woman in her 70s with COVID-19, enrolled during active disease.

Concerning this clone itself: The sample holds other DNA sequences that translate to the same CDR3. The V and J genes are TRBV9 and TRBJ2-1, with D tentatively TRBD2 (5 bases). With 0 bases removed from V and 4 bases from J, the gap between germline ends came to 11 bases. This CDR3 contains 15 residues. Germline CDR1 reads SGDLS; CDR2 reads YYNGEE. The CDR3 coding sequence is TGTGCCAGCAGCGTAGATCGGGGTTCTTACAATGAGCAGTTCTTC. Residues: CASSVDRGSYNEQFF.

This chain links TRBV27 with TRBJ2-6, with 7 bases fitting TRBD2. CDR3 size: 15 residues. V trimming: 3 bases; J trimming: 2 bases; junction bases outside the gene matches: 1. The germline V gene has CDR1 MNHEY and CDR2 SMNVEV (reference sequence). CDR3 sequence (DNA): TGTGCCAGCAGTTTTGGGGGGGCTGGGGCCAACGTCCTGACTTTC. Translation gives CASSFGGAGANVLTF.

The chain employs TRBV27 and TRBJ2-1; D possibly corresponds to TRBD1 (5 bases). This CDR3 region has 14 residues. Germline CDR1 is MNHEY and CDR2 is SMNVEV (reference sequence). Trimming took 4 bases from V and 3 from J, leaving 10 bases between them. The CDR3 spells CASSYRSSYNEQFF. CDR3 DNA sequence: TGTGCCAGCAGTTACAGGTCGAGCTACAATGAGCAGTTCTTC.

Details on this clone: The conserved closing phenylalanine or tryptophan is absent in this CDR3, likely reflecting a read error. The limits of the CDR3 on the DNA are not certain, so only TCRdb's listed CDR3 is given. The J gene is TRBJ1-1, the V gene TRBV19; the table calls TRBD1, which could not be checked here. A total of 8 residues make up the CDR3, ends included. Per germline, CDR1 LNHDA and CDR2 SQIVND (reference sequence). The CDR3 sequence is CASRTGWG.

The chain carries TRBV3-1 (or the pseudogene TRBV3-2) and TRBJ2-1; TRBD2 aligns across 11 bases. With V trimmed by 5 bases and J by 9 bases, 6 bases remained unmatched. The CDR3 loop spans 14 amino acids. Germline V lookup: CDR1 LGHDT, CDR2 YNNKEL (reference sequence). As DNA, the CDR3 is TGTGCCAGCAGCTTCGGGACTAGCGGAAGTGAGCAGTTCTTC. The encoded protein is CASSFGTSGSEQFF.

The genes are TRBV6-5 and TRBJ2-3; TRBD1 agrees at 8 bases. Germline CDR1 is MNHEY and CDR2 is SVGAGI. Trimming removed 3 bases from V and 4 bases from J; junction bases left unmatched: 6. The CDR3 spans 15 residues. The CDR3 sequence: CASSYDRGPPDTQYF. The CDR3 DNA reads TGTGCCAGCAGTTATGACAGGGGACCGCCAGATACGCAGTATTTT.

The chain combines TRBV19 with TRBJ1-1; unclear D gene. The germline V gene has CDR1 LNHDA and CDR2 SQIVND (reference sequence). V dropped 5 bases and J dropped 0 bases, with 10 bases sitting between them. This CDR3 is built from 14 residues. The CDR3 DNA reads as TGTGCCAGTAGTCGGACGGGAGTGAACACTGAAGCTTTCTTT. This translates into CASSRTGVNTEAFF.

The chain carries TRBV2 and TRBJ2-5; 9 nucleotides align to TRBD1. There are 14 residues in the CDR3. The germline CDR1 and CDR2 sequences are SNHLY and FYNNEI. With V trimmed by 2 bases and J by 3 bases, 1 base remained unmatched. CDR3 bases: TGTGCCAGCAGTGAAAGGGACAGGGAAGAGACCCAGTACTTC. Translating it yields CASSERDREETQYF.